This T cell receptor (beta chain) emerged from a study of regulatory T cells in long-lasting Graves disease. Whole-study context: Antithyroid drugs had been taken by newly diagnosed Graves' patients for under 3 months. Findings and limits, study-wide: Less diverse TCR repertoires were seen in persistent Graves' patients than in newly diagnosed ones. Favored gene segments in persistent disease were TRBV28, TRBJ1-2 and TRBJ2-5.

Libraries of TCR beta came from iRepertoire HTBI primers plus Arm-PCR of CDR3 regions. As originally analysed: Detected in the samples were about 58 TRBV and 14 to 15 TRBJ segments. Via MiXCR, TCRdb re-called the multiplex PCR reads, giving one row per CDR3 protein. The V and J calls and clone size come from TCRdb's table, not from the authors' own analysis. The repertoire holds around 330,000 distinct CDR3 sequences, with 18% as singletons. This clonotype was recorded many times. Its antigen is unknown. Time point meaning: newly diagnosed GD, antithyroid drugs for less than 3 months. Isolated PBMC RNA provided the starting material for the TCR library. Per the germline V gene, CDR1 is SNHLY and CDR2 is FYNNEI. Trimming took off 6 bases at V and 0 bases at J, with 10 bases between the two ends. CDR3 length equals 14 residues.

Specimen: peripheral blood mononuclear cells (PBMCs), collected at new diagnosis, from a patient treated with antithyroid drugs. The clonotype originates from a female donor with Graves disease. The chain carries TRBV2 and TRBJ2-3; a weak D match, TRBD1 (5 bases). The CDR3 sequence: CASSEDTSTDTQYF. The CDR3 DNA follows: TGTGCCAGCAGCGAGGACACTAGCACAGATACGCAGTATTTT. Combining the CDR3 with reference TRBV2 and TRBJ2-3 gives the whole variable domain EPEVTQTPSHQVTQMGQEVILRCVPISNHLYFYWYRQILGQKVEFLVSFYNNEISEKSEIFDDQFSVERPDGSNFTLKIRSTKLEDSAMYFCASSEDTSTDTQYFGPGTRLTVL.